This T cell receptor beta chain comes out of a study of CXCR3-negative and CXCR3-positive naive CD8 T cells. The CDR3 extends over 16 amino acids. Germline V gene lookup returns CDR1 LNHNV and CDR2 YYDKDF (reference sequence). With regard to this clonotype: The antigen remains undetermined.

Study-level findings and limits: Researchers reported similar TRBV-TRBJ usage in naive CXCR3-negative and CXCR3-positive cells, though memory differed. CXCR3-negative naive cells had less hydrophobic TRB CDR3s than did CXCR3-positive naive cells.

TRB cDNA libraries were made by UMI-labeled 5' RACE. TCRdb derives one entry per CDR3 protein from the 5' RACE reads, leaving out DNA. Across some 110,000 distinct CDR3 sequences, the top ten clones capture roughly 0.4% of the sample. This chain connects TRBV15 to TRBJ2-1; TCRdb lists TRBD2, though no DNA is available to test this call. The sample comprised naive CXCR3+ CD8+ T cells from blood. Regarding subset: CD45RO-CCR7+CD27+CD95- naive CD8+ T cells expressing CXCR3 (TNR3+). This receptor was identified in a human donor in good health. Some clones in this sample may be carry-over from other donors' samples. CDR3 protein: CATSRDSGGATHEQFF.